This TCR beta chain was sequenced for a study of CD8 T cell repertoires and HIV-1 epitope variants. Study at large: Each of Twenty-five Gag and Nef epitope peptides stimulated a separate culture. Autologous T cell-negative cells served as antigen-presenting cells in equal numbers.

V was pared by 2 bases and J by 5 bases, with 4 bases between. CDR1 is SGHAT, CDR2 FQDESV, per germline (reference sequence). This CDR3 region has 12 residues. Survey-depth immunoSEQ sequencing covered TCR beta CDR3 regions. TCRdb keeps only in-frame clones here, not all; method: immunoSEQ multiplex PCR. The data contain 5,700 or so clones, 65% of them singletons. Overall study results and limits: Roughly nine TCR beta clonotypes were antigen-specific, 5 to 7 apparently recognizing autologous or escape variants.

Turning to this clone: The target antigen is unknown.

This chain connects TRBV11-1 to TRBJ2-1, with unresolved D. This TCR derives from a male donor with HIV. Sequenced material: cultured CD8+ T cells derived from PBMCs. The CDR3 loop reads CASSLLDNEQFF. DNA for the CDR3: TGTGCCAGCAGCTTATTAGACAATGAGCAGTTCTTC.